The clone carrying this TCR beta chain was counted ten times or more. Antigen specificity is unknown. The template used for profiling TCR beta VDJ and CDR3 was genomic DNA. TCRdb re-derived calls from the reads in MiXCR, one entry per CDR3 protein. The data show 400,000 to 600,000 distinct CDR3 sequences, under 40% seen once. The data were obtained in a study of CD8+CD57+ T cells in acquired aplastic anemia. At the level of the study: Sorted CD4+ and CD8+ cells yielded DNA averaging around 3.2 ug.

Flow cytometry had shown expanded CD8+CD57+ cells in the patients chosen for sequencing. Acquired aplastic anemia of severe grade affected all patients. Patients had not yet gotten any therapy when their blood was taken for sampling. Findings and caveats of the study: Patients were compared with controls for CD8+ Simpson's diversity, and no significant difference emerged.

CDR1 KGHDR and CDR2 SFDVKD come from the germline V gene. With 3 bases clipped from V and 6 bases from J, the junction kept 6 bases outside the gene matches. The CDR3 has 16 residues. This clonotype originated in a human donor with aplastic anemia. The rearrangement links TRBV24-1 to TRBJ2-1; 11 nucleotides agree with TRBD2. Sequenced sample: sorted CD4+, CD8+, or CD8+CD57+ T cells (not recorded which) from PBMCs. CDR3 DNA: TGTGCCACCAGTGATACCCTAGCGGGAGGTGTCAATGAGCAGTTCTTC. It codes for CATSDTLAGGVNEQFF.